Shown below are 30 T cell receptor beta chains from a single sample sequenced in a study of identical twins. One entry per CDR3 protein results from TCRdb running MiXCR on the 5' RACE reads. This sample has some 500,000 distinct CDR3 sequences, with under 25% found just once. The same data also contributed to another study, on T cells expressing NK-cell markers.

The sequencing input was CD4+ T cells sorted from blood. Receptors originate from a woman aged 18-29 years in good health.

The chain carries TRBV6-6 and TRBJ1-1, with D maybe TRBD1 (5 bases). Trimming took 7 bases from V and 0 from J, leaving 27 bases between them. Germline lookup yields CDR1 MNHNY and CDR2 SVGAGI (reference sequence). The length of the CDR3 is 19 residues. DNA of the CDR3: TGTGCCAGCATCACCAGGGTCGGGAGGGCTAGAGCTGTGAACACTGAAGCTTTCTTT. Its protein is CASITRVGRARAVNTEAFF.

This clonotype was counted ten times or more. V usage is TRBV12-3 or TRBV12-4 and J usage is TRBJ2-3; D uncertain. There are 11 residues in the CDR3. With 8 bases removed from V and 5 bases from J, the gap between germline ends came to 8 bases. The CDR3 region has the DNA TGTGCCAGCCGGCGAGAAGATACGCAGTATTTT. Translating gives CASRREDTQYF.

This clonotype was seen a few times. The V gene is TRBV20-1, the J gene TRBJ1-1; a weak D match, TRBD1 (5 bases). The CDR3 has 13 amino acids. Between the trimmed V and J ends, which lost 0 bases and 4 bases, there was a span of 9 bases. The germline V gene encodes CDR1 DFQATT and CDR2 SNEGSKA (reference sequence). DNA of the CDR3: TGCAGTGCTAGAGATCCCCAGGGCACTGAAGCTTTCTTT. Protein product: CSARDPQGTEAFF.

J is TRBJ2-5 and V is TRBV27; 14 bases line up with TRBD2. Germline V lookup: CDR1 MNHEY, CDR2 SMNVEV (reference sequence). This CDR3 spans 16 amino acids. The trim removed 5 bases at V and 2 bases at J, leaving 4 bases unmatched. The CDR3 here is CASSARLAGGQETQYF. CDR3 nucleotides: TGTGCCAGCAGTGCCCGACTAGCGGGAGGGCAAGAGACCCAGTACTTC.

The chain is built from TRBV5-1 and TRBJ1-2; no reliable D call. The V and J ends lost 1 base and 4 bases respectively, with 11 bases between them. The CDR3 consists of 14 residues. Germline V gene data show CDR1 as SGHRS and CDR2 as YFSETQ. The CDR3: CASSLSSGFYGYTF. Written as DNA, the CDR3 is TGCGCCAGCAGCTTGTCTTCGGGGTTCTATGGCTACACCTTC.

The rearrangement links TRBV9 to TRBJ2-5; D not certain. The V end lost 4 bases, the J end lost 5 bases, and 12 bases lay between the germline ends. The CDR3 has 13 residues. CDR1 and CDR2 from the germline V gene are SGDLS and YYNGEE. The CDR3 sequence: CASSLSGPETQYF. The DNA for the CDR3 is TGTGCCAGCAGCCTATCCGGTCCGGAGACCCAGTACTTC.

In this sample, this clonotype turned up a few times. The chain combines TRBV2 with TRBJ1-4; TRBD1 matches at 8 bases. The CDR3 runs to 14 residues. Germline V gene lookup returns CDR1 SNHLY and CDR2 FYNNEI. V shed 6 bases and J 8 bases; nucleotides not matched to a gene: 8. CDR3 sequence: CASSRDRQQEKLFF. In DNA, the CDR3 is TGTGCCAGCAGCCGGGACAGGCAACAAGAAAAACTGTTTTTT.

This clonotype was recorded many times. The rearrangement joins TRBV12-3 or TRBV12-4 to TRBJ1-1; D gene uncertain. With 3 bases removed from V and 1 base from J, the gap between germline ends came to 3 bases. The CDR3 consists of 12 residues. CDR3 sequence (DNA): TGTGCCAGCAGTTTCAGGAACACTGAAGCTTTCTTT. Protein product: CASSFRNTEAFF.

The J gene is TRBJ1-1, the V gene TRBV29-1; no firm D call. The CDR3 totals 12 residues. V was trimmed by 4 bases and J by 1 base, leaving 7 bases between them. The germline V gene encodes CDR1 SQVTM and CDR2 ANQGSEA. CDR3 residues: CSVGYRNTEAFF. The CDR3, as DNA: TGCAGCGTTGGTTATAGGAACACTGAAGCTTTCTTT.

This clonotype showed up many times. The CDR3 DNA reads as TGCAGCGTAGGATCAGGGGGAAGGTGGACTGAAGCTTTCTTT. It is translated as CSVGSGGRWTEAFF. The chain employs TRBV29-1 and TRBJ1-1; 7 nucleotides agree with TRBD1. There are 14 residues in the CDR3. V shed 6 bases, J shed 5 bases, and the junction held 12 bases outside the gene matches. Germline V lookup: CDR1 SQVTM, CDR2 ANQGSEA.

In regard to this clonotype: The junction and the germline gene differ at one end; a read error may be behind it. The chain employs TRBV20-1 and TRBJ2-7, with 7 bases that match TRBD1. The CDR3 extends over 14 amino acids. Per the germline V gene, CDR1 is DFQATT and CDR2 is SNEGSKA (reference sequence). The CDR3 DNA follows: TGCAGTGCTCGAGACAGGGATCCCACCCACGAGCAGTACTTC. It is translated as CSARDRDPTHEQYF.

This clonotype was recorded a few times. The chain carries TRBV5-4 and TRBJ2-7; 7 nucleotides agree with TRBD2. J gave up 2 bases and V 3 bases, and 5 bases lay outside the gene matches. The CDR3 length is 14 residues. CDR1 SGHNT and CDR2 YYREEE come from the germline V gene (reference sequence). The CDR3 is CASSSTSAAYEQYF. CDR3 nucleotides: TGTGCCAGCAGCTCCACTAGCGCCGCCTACGAGCAGTACTTC.

The chain couples TRBV5-1 to TRBJ1-4; unclear D gene. Trimming took 0 bases from V and 4 from J, leaving 7 bases between them. CDR3 length: 14 amino acids. CDR1 is SGHRS, CDR2 YFSETQ, per germline. The CDR3 sequence is CASSLGLGNEKLFF. DNA for the CDR3: TGCGCCAGCAGCTTGGGACTCGGTAATGAAAAACTGTTTTTT.

This clonotype was detected a few times. The rearrangement uses TRBV20-1 and TRBJ2-7, with TRBD2 identical over 7 bases. This CDR3 spans 14 amino acids. CDR1 and CDR2 from the germline V gene are DFQATT and SNEGSKA (reference sequence). The CDR3 loop is CSGGGVGNYYEQYF. The CDR3 DNA is TGCAGCGGGGGAGGGGTAGGTAATTACTACGAGCAGTACTTC.

In its sample, this clonotype was seen a few times. The chain recombines TRBV14 with TRBJ2-7, with 7 bases matching TRBD1. The CDR3 spans 13 residues. The V and J ends lost 4 bases and 7 bases, in that order; junction bases with no gene match: 7. Germline assignment: CDR1 SGHDN and CDR2 FVKESK. The CDR3 DNA follows: TGTGCCAGCAGCCGACAGGGTTTAGGAGAGCAGTACTTC. This codes for CASSRQGLGEQYF.

V and J are TRBV2 and TRBJ1-2; D is unclear. CDR1 is SNHLY and CDR2 is FYNNEI in the germline V gene. The length of the CDR3 is 11 residues. Deletions cut 6 bases from V and 8 bases from J, with 10 bases between. CDR3 bases: TGTGCCAGCAGCCCCGATCGGGGCTACACCTTC. Protein: CASSPDRGYTF. Combining the CDR3 with reference TRBV2 and TRBJ1-2 gives the whole variable domain EPEVTQTPSHQVTQMGQEVILRCVPISNHLYFYWYRQILGQKVEFLVSFYNNEISEKSEIFDDQFSVERPDGSNFTLKIRSTKLEDSAMYFCASSPDRGYTFGSGTRLTVV.

The chain is built from TRBV6-1 and TRBJ1-2; D is undetermined. V lost 7 bases and J 4 bases, leaving 22 bases between the germline ends. CDR3 length: 16 residues. The germline V gene encodes CDR1 MNHNS and CDR2 SASEGT. The CDR3 region has the DNA TGTGCCAGCATTCCAGCGCCCGGGTCCGGCCCCTATGGCTACACCTTC. Its translation: CASIPAPGSGPYGYTF.

The chain joins TRBV2 to TRBJ2-2, with 9 bases lining up with TRBD2. V shed 7 bases and J 6 bases; nucleotides not matched to a gene: 9. Germline CDR1 and CDR2: SNHLY and FYNNEI. The CDR3 spans 15 residues. Written as DNA, the CDR3 is TGTGCCAGCAAAGCGATAAGCGGGAGGTCCGGGGAGCTGTTTTTT. It codes for CASKAISGRSGELFF.

The gene calls are TRBV7-2 and TRBJ1-2, with 7 bases lining up with TRBD1. Germline loops: CDR1 SGHTA, CDR2 FQGNSA. The length of the CDR3 is 17 residues. V trimming: 5 bases; J trimming: 0 bases; junction bases outside the gene matches: 12. CDR3 loop: CASSEGIDRVPNYGYTF. The CDR3 nucleotides read TGTGCCAGCAGCGAAGGGATCGACAGGGTCCCTAACTATGGCTACACCTTC. Supplemented by reference TRBV7-2 and TRBJ1-2, the full variable domain reads GAGVSQSPSNKVTEKGKDVELRCDPISGHTALYWYRQSLGQGLEFLIYFQGNSAPDKSGLPSDRFSAERTGGSVSTLTIQRTQQEDSAVYLCASSEGIDRVPNYGYTFGSGTRLTVV.

V is TRBV7-2 and J is TRBJ1-2, with TRBD1 as a possible D gene (6 bases). V lost 1 base and J 5 bases, leaving 14 bases between the germline ends. Germline CDR1 is SGHTA and CDR2 is FQGNSA. CDR3 length equals 15 residues. The CDR3 is CASSLGGQRDYGYTF. In DNA, the CDR3 is TGTGCCAGCAGCTTAGGGGGGCAGAGAGATTATGGCTACACCTTC.

This clonotype has a count of ten or more. The V gene is TRBV5-6, the J gene TRBJ1-6; no definite D call. Germline-derived CDR1 and CDR2 are SGHDT and YYEEEE. This CDR3 region has 15 residues. With 0 bases removed from V and 5 bases from J, the gap between germline ends came to 9 bases. This CDR3 reads CASSLVAVNNSPLHF. In DNA, the CDR3 is TGTGCCAGCAGCTTGGTAGCAGTAAATAATTCACCCCTCCACTTT.

In its sample, this clonotype was seen many times. The chain joins TRBV5-1 to TRBJ2-1; D gene uncertain. The V and J ends lost 0 bases and 7 bases respectively, with 8 bases between them. CDR1 and CDR2 (germline): SGHRS, YFSETQ. The CDR3 runs to 13 residues. The CDR3 here is CASSLARLNEQFF. CDR3 coding DNA: TGCGCCAGCAGCTTGGCCCGGCTTAATGAGCAGTTCTTC.

The CDR3 spells CATSGQGGDTQYF. The DNA for the CDR3 is TGTGCCACCAGTGGCCAAGGGGGAGATACGCAGTATTTT. The chain carries TRBV24-1 and TRBJ2-3; D is perhaps TRBD1 (6 bases). V was clipped by 5 bases and J by 5 bases, with 10 bases between them. The CDR3 has 13 amino acids. CDR1 and CDR2 (germline): KGHDR, SFDVKD.

This clonotype was recorded at least ten times. This rearrangement joins TRBV12-3 or TRBV12-4 to TRBJ2-1; TRBD2 matches 12 bases. CDR3 length: 17 residues. V gave up 3 bases and J gave up 8 bases; unmatched junction bases: 11. The CDR3 DNA is TGTGCCAGCAGTTTCGCTAGCGGGAGGGGTTTGGGCCATGAGCAGTTCTTC. The encoded protein is CASSFASGRGLGHEQFF.

This clonotype was picked up a small number of times. V and J are TRBV20-1 and TRBJ2-3; 13 positions match TRBD2. The CDR3 loop spans 16 amino acids. With V trimmed by 1 base and J by 4 bases, 5 bases remained unmatched. Germline lookup yields CDR1 DFQATT and CDR2 SNEGSKA (reference sequence). The CDR3 DNA sequence: TGCAGTGCTAGAGGGGGGACTAGCGGGGTCGCAGATACGCAGTATTTT. Amino acid sequence: CSARGGTSGVADTQYF.

This clonotype came up a few times. CDR3 loop: CASSPRRGHDNEQFF. CDR3 nucleotides: TGTGCCAGCAGCCCCCGTCGGGGCCACGACAATGAGCAGTTCTTC. V is TRBV7-8 and J is TRBJ2-1, with D perhaps TRBD1 or TRBD2 (5 bases each). The CDR3 totals 15 residues. V gave up 5 bases and J gave up 5 bases, with 16 bases separating them. Germline CDR1 is SGHVS and CDR2 is FQNEAQ. The variable domain in full, completed from reference TRBV7-8 and TRBJ2-1, reads GAGVSQSPRYKVAKRGQDVALRCDPISGHVSLFWYQQALGQGPEFLTYFQNEAQLDKSGLPSDRFFAERPEGSVSTLKIQRTQQEDSAVYLCASSPRRGHDNEQFFGPGTRLTVL.

J is TRBJ1-2 and V is TRBV7-9; D remains unclear. Germline V lookup: CDR1 SEHNR, CDR2 FQNEAQ (reference sequence). There are 14 residues in the CDR3. V shed 1 base and J shed 6 bases, with 12 bases lying between them. Here the CDR3 DNA reads TGTGCCAGCAGCTTAGGCAACCCTGGGGATGGCTACACCTTC. This translates into CASSLGNPGDGYTF.

In its sample, this clonotype was seen a few times. V usage is TRBV20-1 and J usage is TRBJ2-7; D may correspond to TRBD1 or TRBD2 (6 bases each). This CDR3 contains 16 residues. The V end lost 0 bases, the J end lost 5 bases, and 20 bases lay between the germline ends. Germline CDR1 reads DFQATT; CDR2 reads SNEGSKA (reference sequence). This CDR3 is CSARDLGWGARDEQYF. In nucleotides, the CDR3 is TGCAGTGCTAGAGATCTTGGCTGGGGGGCGCGGGACGAGCAGTACTTC.

The rearrangement uses TRBV7-2 and TRBJ2-5; D may be TRBD2 (5 bases). CDR3 length: 13 amino acids. Germline V lookup: CDR1 SGHTA, CDR2 FQGNSA. V was shortened by 4 bases and J by 2 bases, with 8 bases between the two germline ends. CDR3 DNA: TGTGCCAGCAGCTCACTAGGGCAAGAGACCCAGTACTTC. Translated, it gives CASSSLGQETQYF.

The V call is TRBV5-1, the J call TRBJ2-5; the D gene is possibly TRBD1 (5 bases). CDR1 and CDR2 (germline): SGHRS, YFSETQ. CDR3 size: 15 residues. V was shortened by 4 bases and J by 4 bases, with 17 bases between the two germline ends. The CDR3 reads CASSPSQGTGETQYF. CDR3 nucleotide sequence: TGCGCCAGCAGCCCATCGCAGGGTACCGGAGAGACCCAGTACTTC. The complete variable domain, with remaining parts taken from reference TRBV5-1 and TRBJ2-5, reads KAGVTQTPRYLIKTRGQQVTLSCSPISGHRSVSWYQQTPGQGLQFLFEYFSETQRNKGNFPGRFSGRQFSNSRSEMNVSTLELGDSALYLCASSPSQGTGETQYFGPGTRLLVL.